This T cell receptor (beta chain) was recovered during a study of Ad26.COV2.S vaccination and SARS-CoV-2 variants. In the study overall: Donor joined the COV1001 Ad26.COV2.S trial arm. Study-wide results and limits: Participants in the vaccine arm had higher spike-specific TCR breadth; placebo recipients had lower.

Some clones are missing from TCRdb's copy, which holds only in-frame ones; the method was immunoSEQ multiplex PCR. Among 380,000 or so clones, roughly 85% were seen once, and the ten largest hold about 7.1%. Described treatment: about 20 received Ad26.COV2.S at low or high dose, single or two shots; about five received placebo; per-sample allocation not given. Sampling occurred on day 63 after the first vaccine or placebo injection. Whoever gave the sample was an adult aged 18-55 years in Boston. Remarks on this clone: What it recognizes is unknown.

This CDR3 is 14 amino acids long. Trimming removed 7 bases at V and 5 bases at J, with 17 bases between. Germline-derived CDR1 and CDR2 are LNHDA and SQIVND (reference sequence). The V call is TRBV19, the J call TRBJ1-1; maybe TRBD1 (5 bases). This TCR was sampled from a person between 18 and 65 years old who received the Ad26.COV2.S COVID-19 vaccine or a placebo. The source material was peripheral blood, sampled in a trial of Ad26.COV2.S vaccine versus placebo. Here the CDR3 DNA reads TGTGCCAGTAAGAGCTTAAGGGGTTTGACTGAAGCTTTCTTT. Its translation: CASKSLRGLTEAFF.